This TCR beta chain was found in a study of T cell responses to AZD1222 COVID-19 vaccine. The study, taken as a whole, reports: Baseline seropositives among AZD1222 recipients totaled only five to seven. The reported proportion of spike-specific TCRs targeting unmutated variant regions was nearly half. Increased Spike-specific TCR breadth and depth were observed after two AZD1222 doses. Females made up more of the donors, who were largely white British, and clonal diversity may have come out too low.

Assay: immunoSEQ multiplex PCR; the TCRdb copy retains only in-frame clones and omits some. The sample carries 140,000 to 150,000 clones, approximately 90% recorded once. V was clipped by 6 bases and J by 6 bases; unmatched bases: 13. The CDR3 covers 17 residues. CDR1 MNHEY and CDR2 SMNVEV come from the germline V gene (reference sequence). Concerning this clone itself: The antigen is unknown.

The J gene is TRBJ2-7, the V gene TRBV27; TRBD2 matches at 14 bases. Sample: peripheral blood, taken 28 days after the second AZD1222 dose. The sequence derives from an adult who received the AZD1222 COVID-19 vaccine. This CDR3 reads CASRAGTSGRKDGEQYF. The CDR3 DNA reads TGTGCCAGCAGGGCCGGGACTAGCGGGAGAAAGGACGGCGAGCAGTACTTC.